The 18 T cell receptor beta chains below all came from one sample that was sequenced in a study of glioma-infiltrating T cells. Amplification of TCR alpha and beta CDR3 regions from RNA used iRepertoire nested multiplex PCR. In TCRdb, the multiplex PCR reads were re-called with MiXCR into one record per CDR3 protein. The sample includes 100,000 to 150,000 distinct CDR3 sequences, 24% of them seen just once. Specimen: glioma tissue, nonneoplastic brain tissue, or PBMCs (not recorded which). Source of these receptors: a human donor with low-grade glioma or glioblastoma, undergoing nonglioma brain surgery, or in good health (not recorded which).

The rearrangement links TRBV4-1 to TRBJ1-5, with 7 positions matching TRBD1. This CDR3 comprises 18 residues. Trimming at V came to 0 bases and at J to 1 base, leaving 9 bases not matched to a gene. Looked up from germline, CDR1 is MGHRA and CDR2 is YSYEKL. The CDR3 loop is CASSQDPGTELSNQPQHF. The CDR3 DNA is TGCGCCAGCAGCCAAGATCCAGGGACAGAATTAAGCAATCAGCCCCAGCATTTT.

This clonotype has more than one count but fewer than ten. The chain has TRBV4-1 and TRBJ2-1, with D unclear. The germline V gene encodes CDR1 MGHRA and CDR2 YSYEKL. CDR3 length: 15 amino acids. With 2 bases removed from V and 4 bases from J, the gap between germline ends came to 12 bases. The CDR3 sequence: CASSQRATRYNEQFF. CDR3 DNA: TGCGCCAGCAGCCAAAGGGCTACCCGTTACAATGAGCAGTTCTTC.

As for this clonotype: This may be a read error: a much more frequent sequence differs by one nucleotide. The chain links TRBV4-2 to TRBJ2-1, with D possibly being TRBD1 or TRBD2 (5 bases each). Germline V lookup: CDR1 LGHNA, CDR2 YNFKEQ. This CDR3 has 15 amino acids. Trimming left V 4 bases short and J 7 bases short, with 17 bases between. Written as DNA, the CDR3 is TGTGCCAGCAGCCCCCACTCCCGGGGCCTAAATGAGCAGTTCTTC. This encodes CASSPHSRGLNEQFF.

This clonotype was recorded a few times. The chain combines TRBV2 with TRBJ1-5; 7 nucleotides agree with TRBD1. V lost 5 bases to trimming and J lost 0 bases; unmatched junction nucleotides: 4. The CDR3 is 15 residues long. Germline-derived CDR1 and CDR2 are SNHLY and FYNNEI. In DNA, the CDR3 is TGTGCCAGCAGTCCCGACAGGGTTAGCAATCAGCCCCAGCATTTT. This sequence encodes CASSPDRVSNQPQHF.

The chain joins TRBV5-1 to TRBJ2-7; TRBD2 matches 13 bases. The germline V gene encodes CDR1 SGHRS and CDR2 YFSETQ. The CDR3 contains 16 residues. V lost 4 bases and J lost 1; bases outside the gene matches: 5. The CDR3, as DNA: TGCGCCAGCAGCCTGGGACTAGCGGGGCGTTCCTACGAGCAGTACGTC. Its protein product is CASSLGLAGRSYEQYV.

This clonotype was detected ten times or more. The rearrangement joins TRBV20-1 to TRBJ2-3, with D perhaps matching TRBD1 or TRBD2 (5 bases each). CDR3 length: 13 amino acids. Trimming took 5 bases from V and 4 from J, leaving 13 bases between them. The V gene's germline CDR1 is DFQATT and CDR2 SNEGSKA (reference sequence). CDR3 loop: CSAGGSQADTQYF. The CDR3 bases are TGCAGTGCTGGGGGTTCCCAGGCAGATACGCAGTATTTT.

The sample holds a few counts of this clonotype. The rearrangement joins TRBV7-3 to TRBJ1-5, with a weak D call TRBD1 (6 bases). Germline values: CDR1 SGHTA, CDR2 FQGTGA. The ends were cut back, 4 bases at V and 9 bases at J, with 10 bases in the middle. The CDR3 contains 12 residues. CDR3 coding DNA: TGTGCCAGCAGCTCACGGGGGCGGCCCCAGCATTTT. It specifies CASSSRGRPQHF.

This chain links TRBV19 with TRBJ2-3, with 7 nucleotides matching TRBD2. Germline V gene sequence: CDR1 LNHDA, CDR2 SQIVND (reference sequence). This CDR3 has 14 residues. V gave up 8 bases and J gave up 2 bases; unmatched junction bases: 7. CDR3 region: CASQVGLTTDTQYF. The CDR3 DNA reads as TGTGCCAGTCAAGTGGGACTAACCACAGATACGCAGTATTTT.

The chain uses TRBV14 and TRBJ1-1, with 9 positions matching TRBD1. The CDR3 runs to 16 residues. The V gene end was trimmed by 4 bases and the J gene end by 0 bases; junction bases not matched to a gene: 6. Germline V CDR1 and CDR2: SGHDN, FVKESK. The CDR3 loop is CASSPTGGILNTEAFF. CDR3 sequence (DNA): TGTGCCAGCAGCCCCACAGGGGGCATTTTGAACACTGAAGCTTTCTTT.

This clonotype was seen many times. V is TRBV2 and J is TRBJ1-5; D call uncertain. This CDR3 comprises 14 residues. The V end lost 6 bases, the J end lost 0 bases, and 9 bases lay between the germline ends. Germline assignment: CDR1 SNHLY and CDR2 FYNNEI. CDR3 loop: CASSRDGSNQPQHF. Written as DNA, the CDR3 is TGTGCCAGCAGCCGTGACGGTAGCAATCAGCCCCAGCATTTT.

The chain is built from TRBV6-1 and TRBJ2-6; D is perhaps TRBD1 (5 bases). The V gene lost 11 bases and the J gene lost 4 bases, with 18 bases spanning the gap. The CDR3 sequence is 15 residues long. The germline CDR1 and CDR2 sequences are MNHNS and SASEGT. CDR3 loop: CAGNSQGRGANVLTF. The CDR3, as DNA: TGTGCCGGTAATTCCCAGGGCCGGGGGGCCAACGTCCTGACTTTC.

The rearrangement uses TRBV7-6 and TRBJ2-3, with D perhaps assigned TRBD1 or TRBD2 (6 bases each). Trimming took 1 base from V and 4 from J, leaving 9 bases between them. The CDR3 extends over 14 amino acids. Germline V gives CDR1 SGHVS, CDR2 FNYEAQ. The CDR3, as DNA: TGTGCCAGCAGCTTAGACGGGGGCCCAGATACGCAGTATTTT. Translated, it gives CASSLDGGPDTQYF.

This clonotype was picked up many times. The V and J genes are TRBV3-1 and TRBJ2-1; no reliable D call. The V end was cut by 0 bases, the J end by 7 bases, with 7 bases between. Germline assignment: CDR1 LGHDT and CDR2 YNNKEL (reference sequence). The CDR3 is 13 amino acids. In DNA form, the CDR3 reads TGTGCCAGCAGCCAAGATCACAGTAATGAGCAGTTCTTC. It translates to CASSQDHSNEQFF.

The table lists this clonotype with many counts. The chain joins TRBV25-1 to TRBJ1-2, with D unresolved. This CDR3 region has 16 residues. V lost 4 bases and J lost 5, with 20 bases in between. CDR1 is MGHDK, CDR2 SYGVNS, per germline. The CDR3 sequence: CASSGAPGSDPYGYTF. The CDR3 DNA follows: TGTGCCAGCAGTGGTGCCCCCGGGTCGGACCCTTATGGCTACACCTTC.

The rearrangement links TRBV29-1 to TRBJ1-1; tentatively, D is TRBD1 (6 bases). The CDR3 consists of 13 residues. Deletions cut 6 bases from V and 0 bases from J, with 11 bases between. The germline gives CDR1 SQVTM, CDR2 ANQGSEA. The CDR3 region has the DNA TGCAGCGTCCACGACAGGATGAACACTGAAGCTTTCTTT. The encoded protein is CSVHDRMNTEAFF.

This clonotype was found a few times. This sequence joins TRBV6-5 and TRBJ2-3; D may correspond to TRBD1 or TRBD2 (5 bases each). The ends were cut back, 5 bases at V and 4 bases at J, with 16 bases in the middle. There are 15 residues in the CDR3. The V gene's germline CDR1 is MNHEY and CDR2 SVGAGI. The DNA for the CDR3 is TGTGCCAGCAGTCAATGGGGGAAAGGGCCAGATACGCAGTATTTT. It yields the protein CASSQWGKGPDTQYF.

The sample holds many counts of this clonotype. The CDR3 DNA reads as TGTGCCAGCAATTCACGGGGCCCATACGAGCAGTACGTC. This codes for CASNSRGPYEQYV. The gene calls are TRBV6-1 and TRBJ2-7, with D perhaps assigned TRBD1 or TRBD2 (5 bases each). The CDR3 totals 13 residues. CDR1 is MNHNS and CDR2 is SASEGT in the germline V gene. The ends were cut back, 7 bases at V and 4 bases at J, with 14 bases in the middle.

The chain is built from TRBV28 and TRBJ1-1; D gene ambiguous. The CDR3 has 12 amino acids. V was shortened by 2 bases and J by 5 bases, with 6 bases between the two germline ends. Germline CDR1 and CDR2: MDHEN and SYDVKM. CDR3 sequence: CASSLTPTEAFF. The CDR3 DNA is TGTGCCAGCAGTTTAACGCCGACTGAAGCTTTCTTT.